Listed here is a single TCR beta chain. Its cognate antigen is unknown. These data belong to a study of beta chain features in type 1 diabetes. The wider study: Cell yields, gender and age were comparable in patients and healthy donors. General study points: Shortening of TCRB CDR3s, moderate but significant, appeared in all four CD4+ subsets of Type 1 diabetes patients. Healthy donors had naive, central memory and Treg TCRB repertoires that appeared less similar than those seen among patients. For type 1 diabetes patients, VDJ junctions showed fewer insertions and more deletions.

V shed 4 bases and J 0 bases; nucleotides not matched to a gene: 10. The CDR3 sequence is 17 residues long. Germline V CDR1 and CDR2: SGDLS, YYNGEE. Reverse transcribing all isolated RNA meant expressed TCRB transcripts were sequenced. Repertoires were generated with immunoSEQ multiplex PCR, while TCRdb's copy carries only in-frame clones and drops some. The table has hundreds of thousands of clones, about 30% seen once. The specimen was naive CD4+ T cells from blood. This TCR was sampled from a man aged 18 to 30 in good health. This chain uses TRBV9 with TRBJ2-5, with 9 bases lining up with TRBD2. The CDR3 region is CASSPPDSGRDQETQYF. The CDR3 DNA reads TGTGCCAGCAGCCCTCCAGATAGCGGGAGAGACCAAGAGACCCAGTACTTC.